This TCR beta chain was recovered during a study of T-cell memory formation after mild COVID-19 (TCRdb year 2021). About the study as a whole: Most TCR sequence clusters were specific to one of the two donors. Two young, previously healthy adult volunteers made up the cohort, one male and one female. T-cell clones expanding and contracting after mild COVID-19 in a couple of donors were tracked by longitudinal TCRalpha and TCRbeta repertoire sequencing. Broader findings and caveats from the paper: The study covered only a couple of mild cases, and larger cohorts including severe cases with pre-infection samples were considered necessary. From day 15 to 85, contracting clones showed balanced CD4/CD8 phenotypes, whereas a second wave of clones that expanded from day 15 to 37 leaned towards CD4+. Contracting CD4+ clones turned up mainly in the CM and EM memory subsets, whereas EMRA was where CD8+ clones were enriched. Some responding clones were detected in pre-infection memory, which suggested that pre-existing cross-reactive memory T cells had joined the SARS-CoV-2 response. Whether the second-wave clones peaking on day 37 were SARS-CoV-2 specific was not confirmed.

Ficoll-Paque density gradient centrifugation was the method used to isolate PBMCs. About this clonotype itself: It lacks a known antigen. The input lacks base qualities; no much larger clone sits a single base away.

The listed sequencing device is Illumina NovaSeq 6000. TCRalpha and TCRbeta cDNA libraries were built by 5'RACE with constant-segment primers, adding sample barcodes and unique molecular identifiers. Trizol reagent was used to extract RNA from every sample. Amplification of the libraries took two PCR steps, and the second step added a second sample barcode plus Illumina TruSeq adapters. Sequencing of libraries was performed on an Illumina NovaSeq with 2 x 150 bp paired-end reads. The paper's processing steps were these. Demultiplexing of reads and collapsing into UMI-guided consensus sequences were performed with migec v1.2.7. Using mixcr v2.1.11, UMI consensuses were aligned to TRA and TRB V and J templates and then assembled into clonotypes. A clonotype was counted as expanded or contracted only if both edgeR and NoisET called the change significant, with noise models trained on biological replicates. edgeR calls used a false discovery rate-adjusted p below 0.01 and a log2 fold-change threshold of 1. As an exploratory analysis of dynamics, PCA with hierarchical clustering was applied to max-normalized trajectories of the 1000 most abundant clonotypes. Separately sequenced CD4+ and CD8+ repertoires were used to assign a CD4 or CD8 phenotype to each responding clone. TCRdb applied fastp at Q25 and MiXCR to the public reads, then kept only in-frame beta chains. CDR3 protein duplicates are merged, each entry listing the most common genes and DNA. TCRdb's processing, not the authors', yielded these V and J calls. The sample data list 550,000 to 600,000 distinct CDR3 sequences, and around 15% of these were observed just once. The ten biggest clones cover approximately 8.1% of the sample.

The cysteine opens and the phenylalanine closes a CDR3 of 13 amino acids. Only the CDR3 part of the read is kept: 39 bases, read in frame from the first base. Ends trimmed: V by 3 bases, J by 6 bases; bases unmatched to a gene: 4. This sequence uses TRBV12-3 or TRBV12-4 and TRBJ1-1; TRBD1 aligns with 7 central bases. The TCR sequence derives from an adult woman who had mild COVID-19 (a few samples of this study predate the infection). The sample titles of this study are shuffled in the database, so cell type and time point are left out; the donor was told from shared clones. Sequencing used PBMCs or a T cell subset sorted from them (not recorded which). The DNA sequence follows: TGTGCCAGCAGTTTCCCGACAGGGTCTGAAGCTTTCTTT. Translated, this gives CASSFPTGSEAFF.